The 24 T cell receptor beta chains listed next were all sequenced from one sample in a study of cytomegalovirus exposure and HLA in healthy donors. The PCR was carried out with 60 Vbeta primers and 13 Jbeta primers. Profiling relied on immunoSEQ multiplex PCR, and the TCRdb table lists in-frame clones only, not all of them. The sample lists around 100,000 clones, about 70% occurring once. Sequences were obtained from PBMCs. The receptors come from a woman aged 25 to 45 in good health and CMV-seronegative.

The chain links TRBV11-2 to TRBJ1-2, with 7 bases aligning to TRBD1. The length of the CDR3 is 18 residues. Germline CDR1 reads SGHAT; CDR2 reads FQNNGV. V was pared by 0 bases and J by 6 bases, with 16 bases of the junction left unmatched. This CDR3 is CASSLDPSGTVTFDGYTF. In DNA form, the CDR3 reads TGTGCCAGCAGCTTAGATCCCTCCGGGACAGTGACTTTTGATGGCTACACCTTC.

The chain employs TRBV7-6 and TRBJ2-7; possibly TRBD1 for D (6 bases). The CDR3 spans 15 residues. Between the trimmed V and J ends, which lost 0 bases and 5 bases, there was a span of 14 bases. Germline V gives CDR1 SGHVS, CDR2 FNYEAQ. CDR3 residues: CASSLAPDRIDEQYF. CDR3 bases: TGTGCCAGCAGCTTAGCTCCTGACAGGATCGACGAGCAGTACTTC.

Details on this clone: Other DNA sequences of this sample code for an identical CDR3. The rearrangement links TRBV27 to TRBJ1-1; D remains ambiguous. Germline assignment: CDR1 MNHEY and CDR2 SMNVEV (reference sequence). Trimming took 4 bases from V and 2 from J, leaving 5 bases between them. The CDR3 totals 12 residues. Written as DNA, the CDR3 is TGTGCCAGCAGTTCGGGAAACACTGAAGCTTTCTTT. Its translation is CASSSGNTEAFF.

This chain uses TRBV2 with TRBJ1-5, with D possibly matching TRBD1 (6 bases). Germline loops: CDR1 SNHLY, CDR2 FYNNEI. The length of the CDR3 is 14 residues. The V and J ends lost 9 bases and 6 bases respectively, with 18 bases between them. The CDR3 DNA is TGTGCCAGTAGGGGGGGCTCCGCGGGTCAGCCCCAGCATTTT. Protein: CASRGGSAGQPQHF. The full variable domain, rest sourced from reference TRBV2 and TRBJ1-5, is EPEVTQTPSHQVTQMGQEVILRCVPISNHLYFYWYRQILGQKVEFLVSFYNNEISEKSEIFDDQFSVERPDGSNFTLKIRSTKLEDSAMYFCASRGGSAGQPQHFGDGTRLSIL.

The chain links TRBV25-1 to TRBJ1-2; a possible D gene is TRBD1 (5 bases). Germline V gene data show CDR1 as MGHDK and CDR2 as SYGVNS. The CDR3 is made up of 15 amino acids. Trimming stripped 1 base from V and 0 bases from J, with 9 bases between. DNA for the CDR3: TGTGCCAGCAGTGAATTAGGGGATTCTAACTATGGCTACACCTTC. Residues: CASSELGDSNYGYTF.

As DNA, the CDR3 is TGCGCCAGCAGCCAAAACTACAAGAACACTGAAGCTTTCTTT. Its translation: CASSQNYKNTEAFF. This chain links TRBV5-1 with TRBJ1-1; D remains ambiguous. V was cut by 4 bases and J by 1 base, with 11 bases left in between. This CDR3 contains 14 residues. Germline CDR1 SGHRS, CDR2 YFSETQ.

V and J are TRBV21-1 and TRBJ1-5; TRBD1 is taken as the D call from the table, unchecked against the DNA. TRBV21-1 is assigned pseudogene status. The CDR3 is 13 amino acids. The CDR3 DNA follows: TGTGCCAGCAGCGGACAGGTGAATCAGCCCCAGCATTTT. Protein sequence: CASSGQVNQPQHF.

The V and J genes are TRBV29-1 and TRBJ1-4; D may be TRBD1 (5 bases). With 4 bases removed from V and 6 bases from J, the gap between germline ends came to 15 bases. The CDR3 totals 14 residues. CDR1 and CDR2 (germline): SQVTM, ANQGSEA. The CDR3 region is CSVAPSGVDEKLFF. The DNA for the CDR3 is TGCAGCGTTGCTCCTTCGGGGGTTGATGAAAAACTGTTTTTT.

The CDR3: CASSVVSGNTEAFF. The CDR3 DNA sequence: TGTGCCAGCAGCGTAGTTTCGGGGAACACTGAAGCTTTCTTT. The chain carries TRBV9 and TRBJ1-1, with D hard to call. CDR1 and CDR2 from the germline V gene are SGDLS and YYNGEE. The CDR3 extends over 14 amino acids. V was cut by 0 bases and J by 1 base, with 7 bases left in between.

The gene calls are TRBV5-4 and TRBJ1-2; 8 positions agree with TRBD1. Germline assignment: CDR1 SGHNT and CDR2 YYREEE (reference sequence). The CDR3 runs 14 residues. V dropped 0 bases and J dropped 6; count of bases not matched to a gene: 4. The CDR3 here is CASSLDRGDHGYTF. The CDR3 bases are TGTGCCAGCAGCTTGGACAGGGGGGATCATGGCTACACCTTC.

The genes are TRBV6-1 and TRBJ2-3, with D perhaps TRBD1 (6 bases). The V end lost 0 bases, the J end lost 4 bases, and 14 bases lay between the germline ends. This CDR3 spans 16 amino acids. Germline CDR1 MNHNS, CDR2 SASEGT. CDR3 nucleotide sequence: TGTGCCAGCAGTGAAGCGCGACAGGTGGGCGCAGATACGCAGTATTTT. This codes for CASSEARQVGADTQYF.

As concerns this clone: Other DNA sequences from this sample encode an identical CDR3 as well. The chain links TRBV2 to TRBJ1-1; D gene uncertain. This CDR3 is 13 amino acids long. The V end was cut by 4 bases, the J end by 0 bases, with 6 bases between. Germline CDR1 is SNHLY and CDR2 is FYNNEI. The chain's CDR3 is CASSGQMNTEAFF. DNA of the CDR3: TGTGCCAGCAGTGGGCAGATGAACACTGAAGCTTTCTTT. The variable domain in full, completed from reference TRBV2 and TRBJ1-1, reads EPEVTQTPSHQVTQMGQEVILRCVPISNHLYFYWYRQILGQKVEFLVSFYNNEISEKSEIFDDQFSVERPDGSNFTLKIRSTKLEDSAMYFCASSGQMNTEAFFGQGTRLTVV.

CDR3 coding DNA: TGTGCCAGCAGTTACTCGAGGGCCTCTGAGCCCCAGCATTTT. As protein: CASSYSRASEPQHF. The chain carries TRBV6-6 and TRBJ1-5; D gene uncertain. V was shortened by 0 bases and J by 8 bases, with 11 bases between the two germline ends. This CDR3 region has 14 residues. From germline, CDR1 is MNHNY and CDR2 SVGAGI (reference sequence).

The gene calls are TRBV2 and TRBJ1-1; 7 nucleotides agree with TRBD1. This CDR3 spans 14 amino acids. CDR1 and CDR2 from the germline V gene are SNHLY and FYNNEI. Trimming cost V 5 bases and J 3 bases; bases outside gene matches: 6. CDR3 DNA sequence: TGTGCCAGCAGTCCACAGGGGCAGGACACTGAAGCTTTCTTT. Its translation is CASSPQGQDTEAFF.

The CDR3: CANLDSNTGELFF. The CDR3 nucleotides read TGTGCCAACCTGGACAGTAACACCGGGGAGCTGTTTTTT. The gene calls are TRBV27 and TRBJ2-2, with D perhaps TRBD1 (6 bases). Germline V lookup: CDR1 MNHEY, CDR2 SMNVEV (reference sequence). V lost 10 bases, J lost 2 bases, and 11 bases lay in between. CDR3 length equals 13 residues.

The chain is built from TRBV2 and TRBJ2-1; D is unresolved. V lost 5 bases and J 3 bases, leaving 11 bases between the germline ends. CDR1 SNHLY and CDR2 FYNNEI come from the germline V gene. The CDR3 is 14 amino acids. CDR3 nucleotides: TGTGCCAGCAGTAAGACACGAATCTACAATGAGCAGTTCTTC. Its protein is CASSKTRIYNEQFF.

This clone occurred once. The DNA of the CDR3 is TGTGCCAGCAGCCAACGTAGCGGGGGGCCATACAATGAGCAGTTCTTC. This gives the protein CASSQRSGGPYNEQFF. The chain combines TRBV4-2 with TRBJ2-1; 10 bases align to TRBD2. The V segment lost 2 bases and the J segment 4 bases; nucleotides outside the gene matches: 5. The CDR3 runs 16 residues. Germline V CDR1 and CDR2: LGHNA, YNFKEQ.

This chain connects TRBV29-1 to TRBJ2-7; the D gene is possibly TRBD1 (5 bases). From germline, CDR1 is SQVTM and CDR2 ANQGSEA. Deletions cut 1 base from V and 2 bases from J, with 12 bases between. The CDR3 covers 14 residues. The CDR3 bases are TGCAGCGTTGAAGGTTTGGGGCACCCCTACGAGCAGTACTTC. Its translation is CSVEGLGHPYEQYF.

The chain joins TRBV2 to TRBJ2-7; tentatively, D is TRBD1 (7 bases). V lost 7 bases, J lost 4 bases, and 20 bases lay in between. The germline CDR1 and CDR2 sequences are SNHLY and FYNNEI. CDR3 length: 15 amino acids. The CDR3 bases are TGTGCCAGCAACGCCTTAGGACAGGAGGGGTACGAGCAGTACTTC. Its translation is CASNALGQEGYEQYF.

The chain has TRBV12-5 and TRBJ1-1; TRBD1 agrees at 8 bases. The length of the CDR3 is 13 residues. CDR1 is LGHNT and CDR2 is FRNRAP in the germline V gene. Trimming removed 1 base from V and 5 bases from J; junction bases left unmatched: 0. The CDR3 DNA reads as TGTGCTAGTGGTTTGGGGACAGGGACTGAAGCTTTCTTT. The encoded protein is CASGLGTGTEAFF.

The V call is TRBV5-6, the J call TRBJ1-1; the D gene is possibly TRBD1 (5 bases). The CDR3 has 15 amino acids. Germline CDR1 and CDR2: SGHDT and YYEEEE. Trimming stripped 5 bases from V and 1 base from J, with 15 bases between. CDR3 protein: CASRLFSQENTEAFF. Here the CDR3 DNA reads TGTGCCAGCAGGTTGTTCTCACAGGAGAACACTGAAGCTTTCTTT.

This rearrangement joins TRBV6-5 to TRBJ2-7; D unclear. The V end was cut by 3 bases, the J end by 6 bases, with 9 bases between. CDR3 length: 12 amino acids. CDR1 is MNHEY and CDR2 is SVGAGI in the germline V gene. CDR3 nucleotide sequence: TGTGCCAGCAGTTATGCCCTCGGCGAGCAGTACTTC. Protein: CASSYALGEQYF.

The V gene is TRBV27, the J gene TRBJ1-1, with 7 bases fitting TRBD1. This CDR3 has 13 amino acids. V lost 5 bases, J lost 6 bases, and 6 bases stayed unmatched. Germline V lookup: CDR1 MNHEY, CDR2 SMNVEV (reference sequence). In DNA, the CDR3 is TGTGCCAGCAGTCCCCGACAGGGATCTGAAGCTTTCTTT. Protein product: CASSPRQGSEAFF.

This sequence joins TRBV5-1 and TRBJ2-3, with TRBD2 matching 7 bases. Germline-derived CDR1 and CDR2 are SGHRS and YFSETQ. This CDR3 spans 16 amino acids. The V and J ends lost 4 bases and 3 bases, in that order; junction bases with no gene match: 11. The CDR3, as DNA: TGCGCCAGCAGCCCTGGACTAGATGGATTAACAGATACGCAGTATTTT. It specifies CASSPGLDGLTDTQYF.